Listed below are T cell receptor beta chains from one sample, sequenced in a study of blood T cell repertoires in COVID-19. Profiling relied on immunoSEQ multiplex PCR, and the TCRdb table lists in-frame clones only, not all of them. The sample records fewer than 350,000 clones, 88% being singletons. Source material: PBMCs or T cells enriched from blood (not recorded which). The receptors originated from a woman aged 25 to 39 who had been exposed to COVID-19. Each CDR3 is given with its conserved first and last residue.

j_call,v_call,cdr3_aa
TRBJ1-1,TRBV3-1/TRBV3-2,CASSQSAGRVEAFF
TRBJ2-1,TRBV5-1,CASSPQGTQENYNEQFF
TRBJ1-4,TRBV7-9,CASSFGRVQTNEKLFF
TRBJ1-1,TRBV29-1,CSGQGAGTEAFF
TRBJ1-2,TRBV24-1,CATSDFGSGTGGDGYTF
TRBJ2-1,TRBV19,CASSGMVYEQFF
TRBJ2-3,TRBV5-1,CASSLDLRESTDTQYF
TRBJ1-5,TRBV15,CATSSLGGELHF
TRBJ2-5,TRBV21-1,CASSKDKGAQDETQYF
TRBJ2-5,TRBV7-9,CASSTVGAVETQYF
TRBJ1-4,TRBV6-5,CASSPSTGANEKLFF
TRBJ1-1,TRBV18,CASSPGQGVGTEAFF
TRBJ2-2,TRBV27,CASSPLAGDTGELFF
TRBJ2-7,TRBV12-5,CASVGGSGQYF
TRBJ2-1,TRBV9,CASSVATSGNEQFF
TRBJ2-1,TRBV5-4,CASSLGLSGRAYNEQFF
TRBJ1-1,TRBV19,CASSIKGGPTEAFF
TRBJ2-1,TRBV13,CASNRPSGSESYNEQFF
TRBJ1-5,TRBV18,CASSPPGGQTRNQPQHF
TRBJ1-1,TRBV27,CASSALGVNTEAFF
TRBJ1-4,TRBV28,CASSSRQRGNEKLFF
TRBJ1-1,TRBV6-1,CASSELRRDTEAFF
TRBJ2-1,TRBV18,CASSPPAGGKGNEQFF
TRBJ1-1,TRBV3-1/TRBV3-2,CASSQRGGTEAFF
TRBJ1-2,TRBV9,CASSPRQGAFGYTF
TRBJ1-1,TRBV7-9,CASSLWRQTSSEAFF
TRBJ2-7,TRBV20-1,CSARTSATQYF
TRBJ1-3,TRBV19,CASSTQGTGNTIYF